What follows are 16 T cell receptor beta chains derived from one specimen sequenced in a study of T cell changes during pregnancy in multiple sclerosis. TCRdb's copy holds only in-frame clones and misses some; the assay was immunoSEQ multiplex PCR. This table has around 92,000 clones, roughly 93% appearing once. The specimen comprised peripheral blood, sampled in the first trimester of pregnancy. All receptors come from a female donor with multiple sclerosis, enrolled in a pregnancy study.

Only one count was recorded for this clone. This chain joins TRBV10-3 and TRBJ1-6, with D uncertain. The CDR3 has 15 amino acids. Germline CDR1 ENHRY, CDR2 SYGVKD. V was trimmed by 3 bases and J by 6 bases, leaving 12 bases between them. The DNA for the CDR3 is TGTGCCATCAGTGAAGGTCCGGAGTCTAATTCACCCCTCCACTTT. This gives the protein CAISEGPESNSPLHF.

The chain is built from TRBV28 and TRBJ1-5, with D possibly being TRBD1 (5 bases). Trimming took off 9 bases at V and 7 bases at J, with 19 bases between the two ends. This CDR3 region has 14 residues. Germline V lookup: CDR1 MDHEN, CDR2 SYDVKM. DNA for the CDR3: TGTGCCAGTAGGTGGGCAGGGTTGAGGCAGCCCCAGCATTTT. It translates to CASRWAGLRQPQHF.

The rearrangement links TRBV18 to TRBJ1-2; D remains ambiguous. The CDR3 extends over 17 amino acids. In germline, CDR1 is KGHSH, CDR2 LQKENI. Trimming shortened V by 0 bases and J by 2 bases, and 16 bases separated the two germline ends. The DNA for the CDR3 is TGTGCCAGCTCACCACCGGCTGTCTGGGCACCGAACTATGGCTACACCTTC. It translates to CASSPPAVWAPNYGYTF.

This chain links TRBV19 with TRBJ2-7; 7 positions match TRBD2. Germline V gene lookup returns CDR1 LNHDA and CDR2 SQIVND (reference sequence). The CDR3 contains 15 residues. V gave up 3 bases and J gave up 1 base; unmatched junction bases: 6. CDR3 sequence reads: CASSMERGLSYEQYF. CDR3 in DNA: TGTGCCAGTAGTATGGAGCGGGGTCTTTCCTACGAGCAGTACTTC.

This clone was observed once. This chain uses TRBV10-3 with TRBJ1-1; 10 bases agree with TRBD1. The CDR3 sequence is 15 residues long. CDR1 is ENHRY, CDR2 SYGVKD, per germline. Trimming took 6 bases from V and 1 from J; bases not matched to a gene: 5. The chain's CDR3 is CAIRGGQGWNTEAFF. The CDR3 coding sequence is TGTGCCATCAGAGGGGGACAGGGGTGGAACACTGAAGCTTTCTTT.

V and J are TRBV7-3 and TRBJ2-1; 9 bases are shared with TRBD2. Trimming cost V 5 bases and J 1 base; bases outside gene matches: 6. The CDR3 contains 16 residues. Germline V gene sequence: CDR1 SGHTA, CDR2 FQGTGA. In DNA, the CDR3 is TGTGCCAGCAGCCTTAGCGGGGGTGCTTCCTACAATGAGCAGTTCTTC. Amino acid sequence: CASSLSGGASYNEQFF.

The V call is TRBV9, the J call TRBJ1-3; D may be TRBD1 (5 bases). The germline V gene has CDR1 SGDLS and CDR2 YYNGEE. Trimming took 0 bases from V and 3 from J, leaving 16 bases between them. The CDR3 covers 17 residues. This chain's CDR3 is CASSVATEGRDGNTIYF. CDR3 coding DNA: TGTGCCAGCAGCGTAGCTACGGAGGGACGAGATGGAAACACCATATATTTT.

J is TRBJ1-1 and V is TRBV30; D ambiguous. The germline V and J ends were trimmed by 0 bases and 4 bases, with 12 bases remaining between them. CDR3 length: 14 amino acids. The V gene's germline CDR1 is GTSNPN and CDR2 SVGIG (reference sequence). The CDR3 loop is CAWSVGLEGTEAFF. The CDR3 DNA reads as TGTGCCTGGAGTGTTGGACTAGAGGGCACTGAAGCTTTCTTT.

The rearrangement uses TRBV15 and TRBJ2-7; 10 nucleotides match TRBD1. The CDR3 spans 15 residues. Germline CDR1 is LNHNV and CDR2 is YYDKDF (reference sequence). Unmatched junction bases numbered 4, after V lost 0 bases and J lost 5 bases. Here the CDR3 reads CATSRDAGTGDEQYF. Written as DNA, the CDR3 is TGTGCCACCAGCAGAGACGCAGGGACAGGGGACGAGCAGTACTTC. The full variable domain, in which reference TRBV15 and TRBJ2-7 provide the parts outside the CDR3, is DAMVIQNPRYQVTQFGKPVTLSCSQTLNHNVMYWYQQKSSQAPKLLFHYYDKDFNNEADTPDNFQSRRPNTSFCFLDIRSPGLGDTAMYLCATSRDAGTGDEQYFGPGTRLTVT.

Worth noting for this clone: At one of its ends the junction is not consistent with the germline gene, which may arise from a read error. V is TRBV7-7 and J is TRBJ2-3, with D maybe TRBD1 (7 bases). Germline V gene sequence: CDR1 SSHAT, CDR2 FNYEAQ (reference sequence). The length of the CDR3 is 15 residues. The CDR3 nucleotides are TGTGCTAGCAGCCCCCGACAGGGACTCACAGATACGCAGTATTTT. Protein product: CASSPRQGLTDTQYF.

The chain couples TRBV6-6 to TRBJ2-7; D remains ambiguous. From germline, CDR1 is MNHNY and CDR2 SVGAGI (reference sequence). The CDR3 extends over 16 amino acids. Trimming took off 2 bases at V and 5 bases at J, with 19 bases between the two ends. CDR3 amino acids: CASSYPGSTNVDEQYF. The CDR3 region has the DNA TGTGCCAGCAGTTACCCCGGGTCAACGAATGTAGACGAGCAGTACTTC.

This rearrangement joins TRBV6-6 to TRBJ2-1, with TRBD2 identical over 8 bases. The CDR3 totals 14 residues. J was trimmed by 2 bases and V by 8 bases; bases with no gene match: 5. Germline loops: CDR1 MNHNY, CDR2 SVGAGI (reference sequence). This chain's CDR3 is CASSSGGAYNEQFF. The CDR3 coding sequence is TGTGCCAGCTCCAGCGGGGGCGCCTACAATGAGCAGTTCTTC.

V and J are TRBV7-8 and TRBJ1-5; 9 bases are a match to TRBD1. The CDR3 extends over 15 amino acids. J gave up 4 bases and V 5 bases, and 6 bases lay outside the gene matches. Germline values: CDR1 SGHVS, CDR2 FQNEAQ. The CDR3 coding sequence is TGTGCCAGCAGCACCGGGACAGGGAGGAATCAGCCCCAGCATTTT. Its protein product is CASSTGTGRNQPQHF. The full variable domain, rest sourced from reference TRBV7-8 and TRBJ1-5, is GAGVSQSPRYKVAKRGQDVALRCDPISGHVSLFWYQQALGQGPEFLTYFQNEAQLDKSGLPSDRFFAERPEGSVSTLKIQRTQQEDSAVYLCASSTGTGRNQPQHFGDGTRLSIL.

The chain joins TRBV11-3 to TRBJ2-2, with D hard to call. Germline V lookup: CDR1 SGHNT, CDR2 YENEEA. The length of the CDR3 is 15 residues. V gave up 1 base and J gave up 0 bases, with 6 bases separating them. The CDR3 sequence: CASSLARTNTGELFF. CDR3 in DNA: TGTGCCAGCAGCTTAGCCAGGACGAACACCGGGGAGCTGTTTTTT.

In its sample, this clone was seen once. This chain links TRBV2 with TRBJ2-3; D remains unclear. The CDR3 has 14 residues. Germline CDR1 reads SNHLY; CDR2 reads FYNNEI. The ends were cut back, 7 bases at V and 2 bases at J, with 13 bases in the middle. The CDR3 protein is CASMMGHLTDTQYF. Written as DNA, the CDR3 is TGTGCCAGCATGATGGGCCACCTCACAGATACGCAGTATTTT.

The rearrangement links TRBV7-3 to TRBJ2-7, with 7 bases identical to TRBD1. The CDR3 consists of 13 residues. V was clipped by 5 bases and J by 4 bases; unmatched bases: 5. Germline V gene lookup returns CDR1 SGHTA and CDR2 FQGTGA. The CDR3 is CASSPRQGYEQYF. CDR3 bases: TGTGCCAGCAGCCCCAGACAGGGTTACGAGCAGTACTTC.